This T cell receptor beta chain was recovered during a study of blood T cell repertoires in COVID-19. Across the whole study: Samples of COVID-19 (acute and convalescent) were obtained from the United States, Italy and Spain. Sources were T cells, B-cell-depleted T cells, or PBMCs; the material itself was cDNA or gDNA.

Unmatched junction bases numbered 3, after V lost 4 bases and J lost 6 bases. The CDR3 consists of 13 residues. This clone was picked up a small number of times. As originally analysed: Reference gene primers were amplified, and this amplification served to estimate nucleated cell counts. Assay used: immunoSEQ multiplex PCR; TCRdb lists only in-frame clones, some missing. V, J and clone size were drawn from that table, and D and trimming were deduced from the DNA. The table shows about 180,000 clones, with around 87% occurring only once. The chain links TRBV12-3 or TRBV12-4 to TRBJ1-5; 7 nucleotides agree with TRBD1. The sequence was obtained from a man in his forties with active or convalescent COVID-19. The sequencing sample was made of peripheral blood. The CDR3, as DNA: TGTGCCAGCAGTTCACAGGGGTTTCAGCCCCAGCATTTT. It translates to CASSSQGFQPQHF.